The 32 T cell receptor beta chains in this list originate from one sample, sequenced in a study of siplizumab effects on memory and regulatory T cells. Assay used: immunoSEQ multiplex PCR; TCRdb lists only in-frame clones, some missing. Of about 91,000 clones detected, approximately 97% appear once; the ten largest clones hold roughly 0.033%. The sequenced sample was naive CD4+ T cells sorted from blood. Receptors originate from a human donor in good health.

This chain joins TRBV10-3 and TRBJ2-3; 9 nucleotides line up with TRBD2. Germline V CDR1 and CDR2: ENHRY, SYGVKD. This CDR3 contains 13 residues. V was pared by 8 bases and J by 4 bases, with 4 bases of the junction left unmatched. CDR3 nucleotide sequence: TGTGCCATCCTGGGCGGGGGGGCAGATACGCAGTATTTT. It translates to CAILGGGADTQYF.

The chain employs TRBV7-3 and TRBJ1-4, with D perhaps matching TRBD1 (6 bases). CDR1 is SGHTA and CDR2 is FQGTGA in the germline V gene. The CDR3 loop spans 16 amino acids. The V end was cut by 5 bases, the J end by 8 bases, with 21 bases between. CDR3: CASSLPSSGVGEKLFF. In DNA form, the CDR3 reads TGTGCCAGCAGCCTTCCCTCTTCAGGGGTGGGGGAAAAACTGTTTTTT.

The chain uses TRBV7-9 and TRBJ2-7; 8 bases are shared with TRBD1. The germline CDR1 and CDR2 sequences are SEHNR and FQNEAQ (reference sequence). V dropped 5 bases and J dropped 3; count of bases not matched to a gene: 9. There are 15 residues in the CDR3. This CDR3 reads CASSVQIGQGYEQYF. CDR3 DNA: TGTGCCAGCAGCGTCCAGATAGGACAGGGCTACGAGCAGTACTTC.

The chain recombines TRBV6-5 with TRBJ2-2; D not certain. Germline V gives CDR1 MNHEY, CDR2 SVGAGI. Trimming shortened V by 2 bases and J by 3 bases, and 1 base separated the two germline ends. CDR3 length: 12 amino acids. The CDR3, as DNA: TGTGCCAGCAGTTACCACACCGGGGAGCTGTTTTTT. This translates into CASSYHTGELFF.

This chain's CDR3 is CSVELEGRWPQHF. The CDR3 DNA is TGCAGCGTTGAATTGGAAGGGCGGTGGCCCCAGCATTTT. V usage is TRBV29-1 and J usage is TRBJ1-5; D is uncertain. The V gene's germline CDR1 is SQVTM and CDR2 ANQGSEA. The CDR3 has 13 residues. Trimming pared 2 bases from V and 9 bases from J, leaving 14 bases between.

This chain uses TRBV5-4 with TRBJ2-7; tentatively, D is TRBD2 (6 bases). CDR1 and CDR2 from the germline V gene are SGHNT and YYREEE (reference sequence). The CDR3 sequence is 13 residues long. V was trimmed by 5 bases and J by 3 bases, leaving 12 bases between them. CDR3 DNA: TGTGCCAGCAGGGAAATGGGGGGCTACGAGCAGTACTTC. Encoded protein: CASREMGGYEQYF.

The chain employs TRBV4-1 and TRBJ2-1; the D is unclear. This CDR3 region has 15 residues. With 5 bases removed from V and 2 bases from J, the gap between germline ends came to 13 bases. Germline V gene data show CDR1 as MGHRA and CDR2 as YSYEKL. The CDR3 reads CASSTRTVTYNEQFF. The CDR3 nucleotides read TGCGCCAGCAGCACTCGGACGGTAACCTACAATGAGCAGTTCTTC.

J is TRBJ2-1 and V is TRBV5-1; the match to TRBD1 covers 9 bases. The CDR3 is 15 residues long. Germline CDR1 SGHRS, CDR2 YFSETQ. V was pared by 2 bases and J by 6 bases, with 6 bases of the junction left unmatched. CDR3 nucleotide sequence: TGCGCCAGCAGCTTTACAGGGGGCCGGGGCAATGAGCAGTTCTTC. Protein sequence: CASSFTGGRGNEQFF.

CDR3 sequence: CASSLTSGDIGETQYF. CDR3 DNA sequence: TGCGCCAGCAGCTTGACTAGCGGGGATATCGGAGAGACCCAGTACTTC. This chain uses TRBV5-1 with TRBJ2-5; 10 bases fit TRBD2. The V segment lost 1 base and the J segment 4 bases; nucleotides outside the gene matches: 7. Germline V gives CDR1 SGHRS, CDR2 YFSETQ. This CDR3 contains 16 residues.

This chain connects TRBV9 to TRBJ2-3; TRBD2 agrees at 8 bases. J gave up 1 base and V 3 bases, and 10 bases lay outside the gene matches. The CDR3 sequence is 17 residues long. Germline loops: CDR1 SGDLS, CDR2 YYNGEE. CDR3 region: CASSAGRGAGGTDTQYF. The CDR3, as DNA: TGTGCCAGCAGCGCGGGTCGCGGAGCGGGGGGCACAGATACGCAGTATTTT.

The J gene is TRBJ2-1, the V gene TRBV19; 7 positions match TRBD1. Germline V CDR1 and CDR2: LNHDA, SQIVND (reference sequence). V lost 6 bases and J lost 8; bases outside the gene matches: 4. This CDR3 region has 12 residues. Here the CDR3 DNA reads TGTGCCAGTAGAGACAGGGAATATGAGCAGTTCTTC. It codes for CASRDREYEQFF.

This chain connects TRBV7-8 to TRBJ2-7; 8 positions agree with TRBD2. The CDR3 covers 13 residues. The germline V gene has CDR1 SGHVS and CDR2 FQNEAQ. The V and J ends lost 3 bases and 2 bases, in that order; junction bases with no gene match: 0. The CDR3 loop reads CASSFSGAYEQYF. For the CDR3, the DNA is TGTGCCAGCAGCTTTAGCGGGGCCTACGAGCAGTACTTC.

The rearrangement uses TRBV29-1 and TRBJ2-7; D possibly corresponds to TRBD2 (8 bases). The V gene lost 6 bases and the J gene lost 3 bases, with 45 bases spanning the gap. This CDR3 is 23 amino acids long. Germline assignment: CDR1 SQVTM and CDR2 ANQGSEA. CDR3 sequence: CSVPGGDSLFSWFNFNSNYEQYF. The CDR3 DNA reads as TGCAGCGTCCCCGGGGGGGACAGCCTGTTTTCGTGGTTTAACTTTAATAGTAACTACGAGCAGTACTTC.

The gene calls are TRBV2 and TRBJ1-2, with no clear D. Trimming shortened V by 8 bases and J by 0 bases, and 10 bases separated the two germline ends. CDR1 is SNHLY, CDR2 FYNNEI, per germline. The CDR3 totals 13 residues. This chain's CDR3 is CASVGRSNYGYTF. The CDR3 DNA is TGTGCCAGCGTTGGCAGATCTAACTATGGCTACACCTTC. Full variable domain (missing parts from reference TRBV2 and TRBJ1-2): EPEVTQTPSHQVTQMGQEVILRCVPISNHLYFYWYRQILGQKVEFLVSFYNNEISEKSEIFDDQFSVERPDGSNFTLKIRSTKLEDSAMYFCASVGRSNYGYTFGSGTRLTVV.

V usage is TRBV7-8 and J usage is TRBJ1-1; D gene uncertain. This CDR3 comprises 13 residues. Germline CDR1 and CDR2: SGHVS and FQNEAQ. The V end lost 1 base, the J end lost 8 bases, and 11 bases lay between the germline ends. CDR3 bases: TGTGCCAGCAGCTTAGGTGTAGGACCGGAAGCTTTCTTT. Protein product: CASSLGVGPEAFF. The variable domain in full, with the rest retrieved from reference TRBV7-8 and TRBJ1-1, is GAGVSQSPRYKVAKRGQDVALRCDPISGHVSLFWYQQALGQGPEFLTYFQNEAQLDKSGLPSDRFFAERPEGSVSTLKIQRTQQEDSAVYLCASSLGVGPEAFFGQGTRLTVV.

This clone came up a few times. The V call is TRBV7-2, the J call TRBJ1-6, with TRBD1 as a possible D gene (6 bases). V lost 3 bases, J lost 9 bases, and 12 bases lay in between. Germline V gene data show CDR1 as SGHTA and CDR2 as FQGNSA. The CDR3 spans 14 residues. Here the CDR3 reads CASSFTGWGSPLHF. The DNA of the CDR3 is TGTGCCAGCAGCTTTACAGGGTGGGGTTCACCCCTCCACTTT.

The chain is built from TRBV19 and TRBJ1-3, with 8 nucleotides matching TRBD1. Germline CDR1 LNHDA, CDR2 SQIVND (reference sequence). V shed 4 bases and J 5 bases; nucleotides not matched to a gene: 4. The CDR3 runs 14 residues. Here the CDR3 DNA reads TGTGCCAGTAGTAGTTCAGGGGGCAGAAACACCATATATTTT. It codes for CASSSSGGRNTIYF.

V and J are TRBV7-8 and TRBJ1-6, with D possibly matching TRBD1 (5 bases). Germline CDR1 reads SGHVS; CDR2 reads FQNEAQ. The V and J ends lost 2 bases and 7 bases respectively, with 18 bases between them. The CDR3 is made up of 17 amino acids. CDR3 sequence reads: CASSLSSMPGRNSPLHF. Written as DNA, the CDR3 is TGTGCCAGCAGCTTATCGTCCATGCCAGGGCGGAATTCACCCCTCCACTTT.

The chain has TRBV12-5 and TRBJ2-5; 10 nucleotides agree with TRBD1. The germline gives CDR1 LGHNT, CDR2 FRNRAP. Trimming at V came to 4 bases and at J to 4 bases, leaving 6 bases not matched to a gene. CDR3 length: 15 residues. CDR3 in amino acids: CASGSPRTGGETQYF. The CDR3 DNA follows: TGTGCTAGTGGTTCTCCTCGGACAGGGGGAGAGACCCAGTACTTC.

The V call is TRBV6-5, the J call TRBJ2-7; 7 bases align to TRBD2. Germline V gene sequence: CDR1 MNHEY, CDR2 SVGAGI. With V trimmed by 0 bases and J by 7 bases, 0 bases remained unmatched. This CDR3 has 12 amino acids. Here the CDR3 DNA reads TGTGCCAGCAGTTACTCGGGGGGGGAGCAGTACTTC. It yields the protein CASSYSGGEQYF.

The CDR3 region is CASSRDRGEKLFF. The CDR3 nucleotides read TGCGCCAGCAGCCGAGACAGGGGCGAAAAACTGTTTTTT. V usage is TRBV4-3 and J usage is TRBJ1-4, with TRBD1 identical over 8 bases. The CDR3 has 13 residues. Germline lookup yields CDR1 LGHNA and CDR2 YSLEER. V lost 4 bases to trimming and J lost 8 bases; unmatched junction nucleotides: 3.

In DNA, the CDR3 is TGTGCCAGCAGCTTCAATGCAGATACGCAGTATTTT. Translating it yields CASSFNADTQYF. V usage is TRBV5-4 and J usage is TRBJ2-3; unclear D gene. The germline V and J ends were trimmed by 2 bases and 4 bases, with 5 bases remaining between them. Germline V CDR1 and CDR2: SGHNT, YYREEE (reference sequence). This CDR3 is 12 amino acids long.

The V call is TRBV7-2, the J call TRBJ2-7; 12 bases align to TRBD2. Germline values: CDR1 SGHTA, CDR2 FQGNSA. The CDR3 loop spans 14 amino acids. Trimming cost V 5 bases and J 4 bases; bases outside gene matches: 3. The DNA of the CDR3 is TGTGCCAGCAGCCCGACTAGCGGGAGATACGAGCAGTACTTC. The encoded protein is CASSPTSGRYEQYF.

The V gene is TRBV29-1, the J gene TRBJ2-5; 8 nucleotides match TRBD1. V was pared by 0 bases and J by 9 bases, with 15 bases of the junction left unmatched. CDR3 length: 16 residues. Germline values: CDR1 SQVTM, CDR2 ANQGSEA. The CDR3 DNA sequence: TGCAGCGTTGAAGATTTTTTAGGCAGGGGGCCCGGCGCCCAGTACTTC. Translation gives CSVEDFLGRGPGAQYF.

V and J are TRBV6-5 and TRBJ2-5; D not resolved. In germline, CDR1 is MNHEY, CDR2 SVGAGI. The length of the CDR3 is 14 residues. V was cut by 0 bases and J by 2 bases, with 7 bases left in between. The CDR3 region is CASSYSGRQETQYF. The CDR3 nucleotides read TGTGCCAGCAGTTACTCAGGCAGACAAGAGACCCAGTACTTC.

The chain joins TRBV10-1 to TRBJ2-4; D is perhaps TRBD1 (7 bases). Germline V lookup: CDR1 WNHNN, CDR2 SYGVQD (reference sequence). V lost 3 bases, J lost 0 bases, and 12 bases lay in between. The CDR3 has 16 amino acids. This chain's CDR3 is CASSEWRGLAKNIQYF. The CDR3 DNA is TGCGCCAGCAGTGAATGGAGGGGGCTAGCCAAAAACATTCAGTACTTC.

The chain carries TRBV5-1 and TRBJ1-1; 9 bases are shared with TRBD1. CDR3 length equals 15 residues. Germline trimming cut 1 base from V and 1 base from J; bases unmatched to any gene: 2. Germline assignment: CDR1 SGHRS and CDR2 YFSETQ. The DNA for the CDR3 is TGCGCCAGCAGCTTGTCGGGACAGGGGAACACTGAAGCTTTCTTT. Amino acid sequence: CASSLSGQGNTEAFF.

V usage is TRBV11-1 and J usage is TRBJ2-5; 8 bases map to TRBD2. J gave up 2 bases and V 0 bases, and 2 bases lay outside the gene matches. Germline V gene lookup returns CDR1 SGHAT and CDR2 FQDESV (reference sequence). The CDR3 extends over 15 amino acids. CDR3 region: CASSLAGTRQETQYF. The CDR3 nucleotides are TGTGCCAGCAGCTTAGCGGGGACTAGACAAGAGACCCAGTACTTC.

The chain couples TRBV7-2 to TRBJ2-1; D is unclear. With 3 bases removed from V and 4 bases from J, the gap between germline ends came to 13 bases. This CDR3 has 15 residues. Germline-derived CDR1 and CDR2 are SGHTA and FQGNSA. The CDR3 bases are TGTGCCAGCAGCTTGAGTCTCGTATCTTACAATGAGCAGTTCTTC. It specifies CASSLSLVSYNEQFF.

The rearrangement joins TRBV9 to TRBJ2-7, with TRBD1 matching over 7 bases. Germline V gives CDR1 SGDLS, CDR2 YYNGEE. V was pared by 3 bases and J by 0 bases, with 3 bases of the junction left unmatched. CDR3 size: 14 residues. CDR3 protein: CASSAGGSSYEQYF. In nucleotides, the CDR3 is TGTGCCAGCAGCGCAGGGGGTAGCTCCTACGAGCAGTACTTC.

The J gene is TRBJ2-5, the V gene TRBV19; 8 nucleotides agree with TRBD1. The J call may be faulty, since TRBJ2-7 better matches the DNA end. This CDR3 has 16 residues. The germline CDR1 and CDR2 sequences are LNHDA and SQIVND (reference sequence). As DNA, the CDR3 is TGTGCCAGTAGTGGGGAGACCGGGACAGGCTCCTACGAGCAGTACTTC. Translating gives CASSGETGTGSYEQYF.

The V gene is TRBV21-1, the J gene TRBJ2-1; TRBD2, the table's D call, lacks a check against the DNA. TRBV21-1 counts as a pseudogene. This CDR3 region has 14 residues. The CDR3, as DNA: TGTGCCAGCAAGGGGACTAGCGATTACAATGAGCAGTTCTTC. It codes for CASKGTSDYNEQFF.